Listed below are T cell receptor beta chains from one sample, sequenced in a study of human T cells and chemical hapten exposure. TCRdb re-called the RACE reads through MiXCR, storing one row per CDR3 protein. The table records about 98,000 distinct CDR3 sequences, 10% to 11% of them present only once. Here the sequenced sample was whole blood, taken in connection with sensitization to the hapten diphenylcyclopropenone (DPC). These receptors originate from a woman between 55 and 75 years old with alopecia areata. Some clones in this sample may be carry-over from other donors' samples. Both conserved end residues are part of each CDR3. D genes are given only for firm matches. Size is omitted from some rows. Given values are once, few, many or a class for expanded clones.

j_call	clone_size	d_call	cdr3_length	v_call	cdr3_aa	cdr3_nt
TRBJ1-2	-	-	15	TRBV20-1	CSATTPRTANYGYTF	TGCAGTGCTACCACTCCAAGGACAGCTAACTATGGCTACACCTTC
TRBJ2-7	many	-	15	TRBV11-2	CASSLALLSSYEQYF	TGTGCCAGCAGCTTAGCACTACTAAGCTCCTACGAGCAGTACTTC
TRBJ2-2	many	-	17	TRBV6-2/TRBV6-3	CASSIAPGRFSTGELFF	TGTGCCAGCAGCATCGCTCCGGGACGCTTTAGTACCGGGGAGCTGTTTTTT
TRBJ1-4	many	-	14	TRBV12-3/TRBV12-4	CASSFAGVNEKLFF	TGTGCCAGCAGTTTTGCCGGGGTTAATGAAAAACTGTTTTTT
TRBJ2-4	many	TRBD2	19	TRBV6-6	CASSYQGLAGGVAKNIQYF	TGTGCCAGCAGTTACCAGGGACTAGCGGGGGGTGTAGCCAAAAACATTCAGTACTTC
TRBJ1-1	few	-	12	TRBV20-1	CSAGGVITEAFF	TGCAGTGCGGGGGGGGTGATAACTGAAGCTTTCTTT
TRBJ2-2	-	-	16	TRBV7-2	CASSPDSVVNTGELFF	TGTGCCAGCAGCCCAGACAGTGTCGTCAACACCGGGGAGCTGTTTTTT
TRBJ1-1	few	-	15	TRBV20-1	CSARGLRGGLFEAFF	TGCAGTGCTAGGGGTTTGAGGGGGGGCCTTTTTGAAGCTTTCTTT
TRBJ1-2	few	-	13	TRBV6-2/TRBV6-3	CASIGSGNYGYTF	TGTGCCAGCATCGGTTCGGGGAACTATGGCTACACCTTC
TRBJ2-2	-	-	13	TRBV24-1	CATSDTTTGELFF	TGTGCCACCAGTGATACCACTACCGGGGAGCTGTTTTTT
TRBJ1-2	-	-	13	TRBV12-3/TRBV12-4	CASTVAGGSSYTF	TGTGCCAGCACCGTCGCGGGGGGTAGTAGCTACACCTTC
TRBJ2-7	few	-	16	TRBV4-2	CASSQDIATPSYEQYF	TGTGCCAGCAGCCAAGATATAGCCACTCCCTCCTACGAGCAGTACTTC
TRBJ2-1	few	-	17	TRBV21-1	CASSKVGVCSSYNEQFF	TGTGCCAGCAGCAAAGTTGGCGTCTGTAGCTCCTACAATGAGCAGTTCTTC
TRBJ2-1	few	-	16	TRBV7-9	CASTFSGGTGFREQFF	TGTGCCAGCACCTTCTCCGGAGGGACGGGTTTTAGGGAGCAGTTCTTC
TRBJ1-2	few	-	14	TRBV30	CAWSLSSGSYGYTF	TGTGCCTGGAGTCTCTCCTCGGGCAGCTATGGCTACACCTTC
TRBJ2-7	-	TRBD1	13	TRBV7-7	CASSPGQLGEQYF	TGTGCTAGCAGCCCGGGACAGCTTGGCGAGCAGTACTTC
TRBJ2-5	few	TRBD2	14	TRBV3-1	CASSPGTSGETQYF	TGTGCCAGCAGTCCAGGGACTAGCGGGGAGACCCAGTACTTC
TRBJ1-6	many	TRBD1	14	TRBV10-3	CAIRAGQGNSPLHF	TGTGCCATCAGAGCGGGACAGGGGAATTCACCCCTCCACTTT
TRBJ2-5	many	TRBD2	17	TRBV13	CASSFTTSGAPRETQYF	TGTGCCAGCAGCTTTACTACTAGCGGGGCGCCTCGGGAGACCCAGTACTTC
TRBJ2-3	many	-	14	TRBV10-2	CASSKPSSTDTQYF	TGCGCCAGCAGTAAGCCGAGTAGCACAGATACGCAGTATTTT
TRBJ1-5	few	-	13	TRBV5-1	CASSRTFLSPQHF	TGCGCCAGCAGCCGGACATTCCTATCGCCCCAGCATTTT
TRBJ2-5	-	TRBD2	16	TRBV6-2/TRBV6-3	CASSRLAGGPEETQYF	TGTGCCAGCAGCAGACTAGCGGGGGGCCCGGAAGAGACCCAGTACTTC
TRBJ2-5	few	TRBD2	13	TRBV6-5	CASSAREEETQYF	TGTGCCAGCAGTGCCCGGGAGGAAGAGACCCAGTACTTC
TRBJ2-7	many	-	10	TRBV30	CAWSRYEQYF	TGTGCCTGGAGCAGATACGAGCAGTACTTC
TRBJ2-3	few	TRBD2	16	TRBV5-1	CASSSGPSGDTDTQYF	TGCGCCAGCAGCTCGGGACCAAGCGGGGACACAGATACGCAGTATTTT
TRBJ1-2	-	-	14	TRBV5-5	CASSLYAENYGYTF	TGTGCCAGCAGCTTGTATGCGGAGAACTATGGCTACACCTTC
TRBJ2-1	-	-	14	TRBV5-1	CASGLGQGGNEQFF	TGCGCCAGCGGCTTGGGTCAGGGAGGTAATGAGCAGTTCTTC
TRBJ2-3	-	-	17	TRBV9	CASSVEGTLGGTDTQYF	TGTGCCAGCAGCGTAGAAGGGACACTTGGAGGCACAGATACGCAGTATTTT